Listed here are 13 T cell receptor beta chains from one sample, sequenced in a study of CD8+ T cells in alopecia areata. TCR sequencing used cDNA made by reverse transcription of extracted RNA. Method: immunoSEQ multiplex PCR; TCRdb's copy keeps in-frame clones and lacks some. The repertoire holds approximately 91,000 clones, with under 45% as singletons. Sequencing input: CD4+ T cells sorted from blood. Every receptor here comes from a human donor with alopecia areata.

This clone was detected many times. V gene TRBV7-2 combines with J gene TRBJ2-5; 9 bases are a match to TRBD2. The germline CDR1 and CDR2 sequences are SGHTA and FQGNSA. This CDR3 contains 15 residues. With V trimmed by 1 base and J by 3 bases, 3 bases remained unmatched. The CDR3 is CASSLGGGAKETQYF. CDR3 bases: TGTGCCAGCAGCTTAGGCGGGGGGGCAAAAGAGACCCAGTACTTC.

This clone appeared a few times. The chain has TRBV6-6 and TRBJ2-5; possibly TRBD2 for D (6 bases). CDR3 length: 14 residues. Trimming took 2 bases from V and 4 from J, leaving 11 bases between them. Germline V CDR1 and CDR2: MNHNY, SVGAGI (reference sequence). This CDR3 is CASSYPRGTETQYF. In DNA, the CDR3 is TGTGCCAGCAGTTACCCTCGCGGGACAGAGACCCAGTACTTC.

This clone was recorded a few times. The chain has TRBV6-5 and TRBJ1-5; D is unclear. The CDR3 loop spans 15 amino acids. Between the trimmed V and J ends, which lost 0 bases and 3 bases, there was a span of 9 bases. Germline V gene sequence: CDR1 MNHEY, CDR2 SVGAGI. This CDR3 is CASSYSSQNNQPQHF. CDR3 coding DNA: TGTGCCAGCAGTTACTCGAGTCAGAACAATCAGCCCCAGCATTTT.

V usage is TRBV28 and J usage is TRBJ2-5, with a tentative D call TRBD2 (6 bases). Trimming took 5 bases from V and 5 from J, leaving 12 bases between them. CDR1 and CDR2 (germline): MDHEN, SYDVKM. The CDR3 runs 13 residues. CDR3 residues: CASSRRVWETQYF. CDR3 sequence (DNA): TGTGCCAGCAGTCGGAGGGTATGGGAGACCCAGTACTTC. The full variable domain, its missing parts supplied by reference TRBV28 and TRBJ2-5, is DVKVTQSSRYLVKRTGEKVFLECVQDMDHENMFWYRQDPGLGLRLIYFSYDVKMKEKGDIPEGYSVSREKKERFSLILESASTNQTSMYLCASSRRVWETQYFGPGTRLLVL.

The chain recombines TRBV5-1 with TRBJ1-2; D is undetermined. Germline V lookup: CDR1 SGHRS, CDR2 YFSETQ. The CDR3 has 14 amino acids. V shed 0 bases and J shed 3 bases, with 9 bases lying between them. CDR3 loop: CASSLAGQDYGYTF. For the CDR3, the DNA is TGCGCCAGCAGCTTGGCAGGCCAAGACTATGGCTACACCTTC.

The V call is TRBV5-1, the J call TRBJ2-1; 9 bases align to TRBD2. Germline V gene lookup returns CDR1 SGHRS and CDR2 YFSETQ. Losses at the gene ends were 1 base for V and 6 bases for J; bases not matched to a gene: 5. The CDR3 sequence is 15 residues long. The CDR3 DNA is TGCGCCAGCAGCTTGATGCGCGGGAGGGGCAATGAGCAGTTCTTC. Translation gives CASSLMRGRGNEQFF.

This clone was seen more than once but under ten times. The chain carries TRBV29-1 and TRBJ2-7; TRBD2 aligns across 11 bases. Per the germline V gene, CDR1 is SQVTM and CDR2 is ANQGSEA. This CDR3 region has 17 residues. V shed 7 bases, J shed 1 base, and the junction held 15 bases outside the gene matches. The CDR3 protein is CSARAHTGTSGSYEQYF. DNA of the CDR3: TGCAGCGCCCGAGCGCATACCGGGACTAGCGGATCCTACGAGCAGTACTTC.

This clone has only a few counts. V usage is TRBV18 and J usage is TRBJ2-3, with 9 bases lining up with TRBD2. Germline V lookup: CDR1 KGHSH, CDR2 LQKENI. There are 15 residues in the CDR3. Losses at the gene ends were 3 bases for V and 1 base for J; bases not matched to a gene: 2. The DNA for the CDR3 is TGTGCCAGCTCACCCGCTAGCGGGGGCACAGATACGCAGTATTTT. It codes for CASSPASGGTDTQYF.

CDR3 nucleotides: TGTGCCAGCAGTGTGCGGCTATATCAGCCCCAGCATTTT. This sequence encodes CASSVRLYQPQHF. The chain links TRBV2 to TRBJ1-5; no clear D. From germline, CDR1 is SNHLY and CDR2 FYNNEI. V gave up 4 bases and J gave up 5 bases, with 9 bases separating them. This CDR3 has 13 residues.

This sequence joins TRBV4-2 and TRBJ2-3, with TRBD2 as a possible D gene (6 bases). The CDR3 covers 16 residues. Germline CDR1 reads LGHNA; CDR2 reads YNFKEQ. V was clipped by 5 bases and J by 2 bases, with 17 bases between them. DNA of the CDR3: TGTGCCAGCAGCGGTATATCTGGCGGGGTCACAGATACGCAGTATTTT. Encoded protein: CASSGISGGVTDTQYF.

In regard to this clone: At the DNA level, this CDR3 is encoded by other sequences in the same sample as well. This chain links TRBV15 with TRBJ2-6; D unclear. Trimming took 3 bases from V and 0 from J, leaving 0 bases between them. This CDR3 has 13 amino acids. Germline V gene sequence: CDR1 LNHNV, CDR2 YYDKDF (reference sequence). CDR3 loop: CATSSSGANVLTF. CDR3 DNA: TGTGCCACCAGCAGCTCTGGGGCCAACGTCCTGACTTTC.

A single count supports this clone. The V gene is TRBV29-1, the J gene TRBJ1-1; D not resolved. CDR1 is SQVTM and CDR2 is ANQGSEA in the germline V gene. This CDR3 has 10 residues. With 0 bases removed from V and 11 bases from J, the gap between germline ends came to 7 bases. The CDR3 is CSVEESAAFF. The CDR3 DNA reads as TGCAGCGTTGAAGAGAGCGCGGCTTTCTTT.

The chain employs TRBV29-1 and TRBJ2-5; D might be TRBD1 (6 bases). The V and J ends lost 4 bases and 1 base respectively, with 19 bases between them. CDR3 size: 16 residues. In germline, CDR1 is SQVTM, CDR2 ANQGSEA. The CDR3 DNA sequence: TGCAGCGTTGTTTTTGGTGCGCAGGGGTTCCAAGAGACCCAGTACTTC. It specifies CSVVFGAQGFQETQYF. The variable domain in full, completed from reference TRBV29-1 and TRBJ2-5, reads SAVISQKPSRDICQRGTSLTIQCQVDSQVTMMFWYRQQPGQSLTLIATANQGSEATYESGFVIDKFPISRPNLTFSTLTVSNMSPEDSSIYLCSVVFGAQGFQETQYFGPGTRLLVL.